This passage covers 31 T cell receptor beta chains from one sample sequenced in a study of control samples from healthy donors and cancer patients. Some clones are missing from TCRdb's copy, which holds only in-frame ones; the method was immunoSEQ multiplex PCR. The sample holds around 59,000 clones, approximately 92% seen once. The sample comprised PBMCs. Every receptor here comes from a man aged 40-49 years with colorectal cancer.

The genes are TRBV7-9 and TRBJ1-2; D gene uncertain. Deletions cut 5 bases from V and 2 bases from J, with 6 bases between. Germline CDR1 and CDR2: SEHNR and FQNEAQ (reference sequence). The CDR3 is 12 residues long. In DNA form, the CDR3 reads TGTGCCAGCAGCCACACCAACTATGGCTACACCTTC. This encodes CASSHTNYGYTF.

In its sample, this clone was seen once. The chain links TRBV3-1 (or the pseudogene TRBV3-2) to TRBJ1-2, with D possibly being TRBD1 (6 bases). Between the trimmed V and J ends, which lost 0 bases and 3 bases, there was a span of 14 bases. CDR3 length: 16 residues. Germline V gene lookup returns CDR1 LGHDT and CDR2 YNNKEL (reference sequence). In DNA form, the CDR3 reads TGTGCCAGCAGCCAAGAAAAAGGCAGGGGCGACTATGGCTACACCTTC. Translating it yields CASSQEKGRGDYGYTF.

The rearrangement joins TRBV12-3 or TRBV12-4 to TRBJ1-1, with D uncertain. The CDR3 totals 13 residues. V lost 3 bases and J 4 bases, leaving 9 bases between the germline ends. CDR3 sequence (DNA): TGTGCCAGCAGTTTCCGTGCGGGCACTGAAGCTTTCTTT. This encodes CASSFRAGTEAFF.

The chain recombines TRBV6-5 with TRBJ2-2, with 11 bases that match TRBD2. V lost 6 bases, J lost 5 bases, and 2 bases stayed unmatched. CDR1 MNHEY and CDR2 SVGAGI come from the germline V gene. CDR3 length: 14 amino acids. This chain's CDR3 is CASRGLAVTGELFF. The CDR3, as DNA: TGTGCCAGCAGGGGACTAGCGGTTACCGGGGAGCTGTTTTTT.

The J gene is TRBJ1-5, the V gene TRBV6-1, with D possibly matching TRBD1 (5 bases). The germline V gene encodes CDR1 MNHNS and CDR2 SASEGT. The CDR3 length is 14 residues. V was pared by 2 bases and J by 5 bases, with 10 bases between. The chain's CDR3 is CASSENRIYQPQHF. The CDR3 DNA reads TGTGCCAGCAGTGAAAACAGGATATATCAGCCCCAGCATTTT.

The chain uses TRBV7-9 and TRBJ2-5, with 12 bases fitting TRBD2. Trimming took 1 base from V and 2 from J; bases not matched to a gene: 11. This CDR3 spans 19 amino acids. Germline assignment: CDR1 SEHNR and CDR2 FQNEAQ (reference sequence). The CDR3 sequence is CASSLGLRLAGARQETQYF. The CDR3 DNA reads as TGTGCCAGCAGCTTAGGCCTAAGACTAGCGGGGGCCCGTCAAGAGACCCAGTACTTC.

The chain has TRBV5-1 and TRBJ2-3, with TRBD2 matching over 12 bases. This CDR3 spans 18 amino acids. V gave up 5 bases and J gave up 3 bases; unmatched junction bases: 13. Germline loops: CDR1 SGHRS, CDR2 YFSETQ. This CDR3 is CASRFPRTSGADTDTQYF. CDR3 coding DNA: TGCGCCAGCAGATTTCCGCGGACTAGCGGGGCGGATACAGATACGCAGTATTTT.

The V gene is TRBV3-1 (or the pseudogene TRBV3-2), the J gene TRBJ1-1; 7 nucleotides line up with TRBD1. The germline gives CDR1 LGHDT, CDR2 YNNKEL (reference sequence). V was clipped by 4 bases and J by 5 bases; unmatched bases: 16. This CDR3 has 17 residues. The CDR3 DNA reads as TGTGCCAGCAGCCTAGGGATAACAGGGGCCAGATTAACTGAAGCTTTCTTT. This translates into CASSLGITGARLTEAFF.

The chain links TRBV4-3 to TRBJ1-6; TRBD1 is a possible D gene (5 bases). CDR1 and CDR2 from the germline V gene are LGHNA and YSLEER. The CDR3 extends over 14 amino acids. V lost 2 bases, J lost 6 bases, and 8 bases lay in between. The CDR3 region has the DNA TGCGCCAGCAGCCAAAGGGACGTTAATTCACCCCTCCACTTT. It is translated as CASSQRDVNSPLHF.

This chain connects TRBV5-1 to TRBJ1-1, with 9 bases fitting TRBD1. Germline-derived CDR1 and CDR2 are SGHRS and YFSETQ. V trimming: 5 bases; J trimming: 3 bases; junction bases outside the gene matches: 8. The CDR3 extends over 15 amino acids. The CDR3 here is CASRSGTGWDTEAFF. The CDR3 DNA follows: TGCGCCAGCAGATCCGGGACAGGGTGGGACACTGAAGCTTTCTTT.

V is TRBV3-1 (or the pseudogene TRBV3-2) and J is TRBJ2-3; no reliable D call. Trimming took 3 bases from V and 5 from J, leaving 9 bases between them. CDR3 size: 13 residues. Germline CDR1 reads LGHDT; CDR2 reads YNNKEL (reference sequence). In DNA, the CDR3 is TGTGCCAGCAGCCAGCGAGCCCAAGATACGCAGTATTTT. This sequence encodes CASSQRAQDTQYF.

This chain links TRBV19 with TRBJ1-6; D possibly corresponds to TRBD1 (6 bases). CDR3 length equals 16 residues. Trimming removed 1 base at V and 4 bases at J, with 11 bases between. Germline V CDR1 and CDR2: LNHDA, SQIVND (reference sequence). The CDR3 is CASSIGTGSYNSPLHF. Written as DNA, the CDR3 is TGTGCCAGTAGTATAGGTACAGGGAGTTATAATTCACCCCTCCACTTT.

This clone appeared once. V and J are TRBV6-5 and TRBJ1-4; TRBD1 is a possible D gene (6 bases). V gave up 5 bases and J gave up 3 bases, with 10 bases separating them. Germline V CDR1 and CDR2: MNHEY, SVGAGI. The CDR3 loop spans 14 amino acids. The CDR3 bases are TGTGCCAGCAGTAGCAGGGGTCCTAATGAAAAACTGTTTTTT. Its protein product is CASSSRGPNEKLFF.

The gene calls are TRBV6-2 or TRBV6-3 and TRBJ1-2; possible D gene TRBD1, 5 bases. The CDR3 has 15 amino acids. V was cut by 3 bases and J by 8 bases, with 19 bases left in between. CDR1 and CDR2 (germline): MNHEY, SVGEGT. CDR3 residues: CASSYGAYDNWGYTF. CDR3 nucleotide sequence: TGTGCCAGCAGTTATGGGGCCTACGATAACTGGGGCTACACCTTC.

The V call is TRBV7-3, the J call TRBJ1-1; 9 bases agree with TRBD1. V lost 5 bases, J lost 6 bases, and 10 bases stayed unmatched. This CDR3 region has 15 residues. The germline CDR1 and CDR2 sequences are SGHTA and FQGTGA. The CDR3, as DNA: TGTGCCAGCAGCGAATTTACAGGGGGCAGTGCTGAAGCTTTCTTT. Residues: CASSEFTGGSAEAFF.

This chain joins TRBV29-1 and TRBJ2-1, with 13 bases identical to TRBD2. The CDR3 has 15 residues. Trimming cost V 6 bases and J 0 bases; bases outside gene matches: 2. Germline lookup yields CDR1 SQVTM and CDR2 ANQGSEA. DNA of the CDR3: TGCAGCGTCTGGACTAGCGGGGGCTCCTACAATGAGCAGTTCTTC. Residues: CSVWTSGGSYNEQFF.

V and J are TRBV25-1 and TRBJ2-3; D gene unclear. CDR1 is MGHDK, CDR2 SYGVNS, per germline. V shed 3 bases and J shed 2 bases, with 9 bases lying between them. The CDR3 contains 14 residues. The CDR3 spells CASSDVGSTDTQYF. CDR3 sequence (DNA): TGTGCCAGCAGTGATGTTGGGTCCACAGATACGCAGTATTTT.

In this sample, this clone turned up a few times. The V and J genes are TRBV7-2 and TRBJ2-6; TRBD2 might be the D (5 bases). The CDR3 consists of 17 residues. Looked up from germline, CDR1 is SGHTA and CDR2 is FQGNSA. The V gene lost 1 base and the J gene lost 0 bases, with 10 bases spanning the gap. The CDR3: CASSLGTGSSGANVLTF. The CDR3, as DNA: TGTGCCAGCAGCTTAGGTACGGGGAGCTCTGGGGCCAACGTCCTGACTTTC. Full variable domain (rest looked up from reference TRBV7-2 and TRBJ2-6): GAGVSQSPSNKVTEKGKDVELRCDPISGHTALYWYRQSLGQGLEFLIYFQGNSAPDKSGLPSDRFSAERTGGSVSTLTIQRTQQEDSAVYLCASSLGTGSSGANVLTFGAGSRLTVL.

This clone was seen only once. The V and J genes are TRBV4-1 and TRBJ2-2, with D unclear. Germline CDR1 is MGHRA and CDR2 is YSYEKL. V was pared by 2 bases and J by 14 bases, with 15 bases between. The CDR3 has 13 amino acids. The CDR3 reads CASSQILDVGLFF. DNA for the CDR3: TGCGCCAGCAGCCAAATCCTAGACGTGGGACTGTTTTTT.

The chain has TRBV30 and TRBJ1-6; a possible D gene is TRBD1 (5 bases). V shed 0 bases and J shed 6 bases, with 15 bases lying between them. CDR1 is GTSNPN, CDR2 SVGIG, per germline (reference sequence). CDR3 length: 16 amino acids. The CDR3 DNA reads TGTGCCTGGAGTGTAACCGGGACCTCCGGTAATTCACCCCTCCACTTT. It encodes CAWSVTGTSGNSPLHF.

J is TRBJ1-6 and V is TRBV19; D ambiguous. This CDR3 is 13 amino acids long. Deletions cut 4 bases from V and 9 bases from J, with 10 bases between. From germline, CDR1 is LNHDA and CDR2 SQIVND (reference sequence). CDR3 in DNA: TGTGCCAGTAGTAACGGGCCCAGTTCACCCCTCCACTTT. Its protein product is CASSNGPSSPLHF.

The chain uses TRBV27 and TRBJ2-5, with 12 positions matching TRBD2. The CDR3 extends over 15 amino acids. Unmatched junction bases numbered 6, after V lost 6 bases and J lost 4 bases. Germline CDR1 MNHEY, CDR2 SMNVEV (reference sequence). In nucleotides, the CDR3 is TGTGCCAGCAGCCTAGGACTAGCGGGGCGAGAGACCCAGTACTTC. Amino acid sequence: CASSLGLAGRETQYF.

This chain uses TRBV6-5 with TRBJ2-7; maybe TRBD1 (6 bases). V lost 5 bases to trimming and J lost 7 bases, with 18 bases between them. Germline V lookup: CDR1 MNHEY, CDR2 SVGAGI. This CDR3 contains 14 residues. DNA of the CDR3: TGTGCCAGCAGTCCCGGACAGTCCTACGCTGAGCAGTACTTC. Translating it yields CASSPGQSYAEQYF.

J is TRBJ1-1 and V is TRBV5-5; 7 bases agree with TRBD1. The V segment lost 3 bases and the J segment 4 bases; nucleotides outside the gene matches: 6. The CDR3 is 14 amino acids. Germline CDR1 reads SGHKS; CDR2 reads YYEKEE (reference sequence). CDR3 region: CASSSQGTLTEAFF. CDR3 DNA sequence: TGTGCCAGCAGCTCACAGGGGACACTCACTGAAGCTTTCTTT.

The CDR3 DNA follows: TGTGCCAGCAGCTTTTTCGGGGGGACTGAAGCTTTCTTT. The encoded protein is CASSFFGGTEAFF. The rearrangement joins TRBV7-9 to TRBJ1-1; tentatively, D is TRBD1 (5 bases). The CDR3 contains 13 residues. The V gene's germline CDR1 is SEHNR and CDR2 FQNEAQ (reference sequence). Trimming took off 3 bases at V and 5 bases at J, with 10 bases between the two ends.

The chain has TRBV6-1 and TRBJ1-6; tentatively, D is TRBD1 (5 bases). The CDR3 has 13 amino acids. Germline loops: CDR1 MNHNS, CDR2 SASEGT. CDR3 residues: CGVQETYNSPLHF. CDR3 coding DNA: TGTGGAGTACAGGAGACCTATAATTCACCCCTCCACTTT.

The chain uses TRBV11-3 and TRBJ2-5; TRBD2 is a possible D gene (6 bases). This CDR3 region has 15 residues. Germline CDR1 is SGHNT and CDR2 is YENEEA. V was shortened by 2 bases and J by 4 bases, with 14 bases between the two germline ends. CDR3 in DNA: TGTGCCAGCAGCTTAACGGGGACTGGGAGAGAGACCCAGTACTTC. It specifies CASSLTGTGRETQYF.

The V call is TRBV2, the J call TRBJ2-2; 14 nucleotides align to TRBD2. The CDR3 is 15 residues long. Germline V lookup: CDR1 SNHLY, CDR2 FYNNEI. V dropped 4 bases and J dropped 6; count of bases not matched to a gene: 1. CDR3 amino acids: CASSATSGGAGELFF. In DNA, the CDR3 is TGTGCCAGCAGTGCGACTAGCGGGGGGGCCGGGGAGCTGTTTTTT.

The chain combines TRBV5-4 with TRBJ2-7; TRBD2 agrees at 12 bases. Germline CDR1 SGHNT, CDR2 YYREEE (reference sequence). V shed 4 bases and J 0 bases; nucleotides not matched to a gene: 5. CDR3 length: 16 amino acids. CDR3 sequence reads: CASSRGLAGSSYEQYF. The CDR3 bases are TGTGCCAGCAGCAGGGGACTAGCGGGCTCCTCCTACGAGCAGTACTTC.

The chain joins TRBV30 to TRBJ1-1; 7 nucleotides agree with TRBD1. CDR1 and CDR2 from the germline V gene are GTSNPN and SVGIG (reference sequence). V shed 8 bases, J shed 1 base, and the junction held 4 bases outside the gene matches. The CDR3 has 12 residues. The CDR3 nucleotides are TGTGCCGGGGGACAGCGGAACACTGAAGCTTTCTTT. It specifies CAGGQRNTEAFF.

The rearrangement links TRBV11-3 to TRBJ1-1; D unclear. The V gene's germline CDR1 is SGHNT and CDR2 YENEEA. Trimming pared 0 bases from V and 10 bases from J, leaving 12 bases between. CDR3 length equals 13 residues. The CDR3, as DNA: TGTGCCAGCAGCTTAGAGAGGTCGGGGAGAGCTTTCTTT. Its translation is CASSLERSGRAFF.